The entry that follows covers one T cell receptor (beta chain) sequence. This is likely a read error, given that the CDR3 carries no conserved phenylalanine or tryptophan at its end. J was trimmed by 5 bases and V by 4 bases; bases with no gene match: 10. This CDR3 contains 17 residues. Germline V lookup: CDR1 KGHDR, CDR2 SFDVKD. The PBMCs were taken from around 9.1 ml of fresh peripheral blood. These data are taken from a study of T cells in Graves' hyperthyroidism and ophthalmopathy. Amplification of TCR beta CDR3 regions used RNA as the template. A first-round RT-PCR of the TCR CDR3 used the HTBI primer set. TCRdb ran MiXCR on the multiplex PCR reads and lists one entry per CDR3 protein. There are about 92,000 distinct CDR3 sequences in the sample; 51% occur only once, and around 30% lies in the top ten.

The receptor comes from a woman between 40 and 55 years old with Graves' hyperthyroidism. The chain uses TRBV24-1 and TRBJ1-1, with 12 bases aligning to TRBD1. Sequenced input: blood. CDR3 DNA sequence: TGTGCCACCAGTGACGAGGCGGGACAGGGGGCCTGGACTGAAGCTTTCTCT. Its protein is CATSDEAGQGAWTEAFS.